Sequencing of this TCR beta chain was carried out in a study of T cell clonality in common variable immunodeficiency. CDR1 and CDR2 from the germline V gene are SGHTA and FQGNSA. V lost 6 bases and J lost 4, with 16 bases in between. This CDR3 is built from 14 residues. Clones were sequenced by immunoSEQ multiplex PCR, and TCRdb holds only the in-frame ones, with some missing. This sample comprises 75,000 to 85,000 clones, none seen once only. This clone was found many times. The CDR3 end is not reached by the read, which stops 3 residues before it; the germline J gene fills it in. This rearrangement joins TRBV7-2 to TRBJ2-7; weak D call: TRBD1 (7 bases). The clonotype comes from a person aged 18-69 years in good health. Sequencing used peripheral blood mononuclear cells. The CDR3 reads CASSRRQGGYEQYF. Partial CDR3 DNA: TGTGCCAGCAGTCGAAGACAGGGAGGTTACGAG. Variable domain in full (rest from reference TRBV7-2 and TRBJ2-7): GAGVSQSPSNKVTEKGKDVELRCDPISGHTALYWYRQSLGQGLEFLIYFQGNSAPDKSGLPSDRFSAERTGGSVSTLTIQRTQQEDSAVYLCASSRRQGGYEQYFGPGTRLTVT.